The present T cell receptor beta chain was sequenced within a study of blood T cell repertoires in COVID-19. Study-level information: The United States, Italy and Spain were the sources of the acute and convalescent COVID-19 samples. In each case, the material was cDNA or gDNA derived from T cells, B-cell-depleted T cells, or PBMCs.

In the authors' workflow: Reference gene primer amplification gave estimated nucleated cell counts. Assay used: immunoSEQ multiplex PCR; TCRdb lists only in-frame clones, some missing. V, J and clone size are taken as reported in that table, and D and trimming were inferred from the DNA itself. Here the sample spans about 170,000 clones, 80% to 85% being singletons. The length of the CDR3 is 16 residues. Germline V gene sequence: CDR1 MNHNS, CDR2 SASEGT. V shed 2 bases, J shed 9 bases, and the junction held 15 bases outside the gene matches. The receptor comes from a man aged 70 or older with active or convalescent COVID-19. The chain uses TRBV6-1 and TRBJ1-1, with TRBD1 identical over 7 bases. Sequencing used peripheral blood. CDR3 nucleotide sequence: TGTGCCAGCAGTGAACCCTTCCGACAGGGATCCGTGAAAGCTTTCTTT. Its protein is CASSEPFRQGSVKAFF.